This TCR beta chain emerged from a study of sequential checkpoint blockade in melanoma. Study context: After both sequences, patients received maintenance nivolumab.

Germline-derived CDR1 and CDR2 are SGHNT and YENEEA. Trimming shortened V by 3 bases and J by 1 base, and 10 bases separated the two germline ends. This CDR3 contains 14 residues. Regarding treatment: randomized to nivolumab then ipilimumab (arm A) or the reverse (arm B). Method: immunoSEQ multiplex PCR; TCRdb's copy keeps in-frame clones and lacks some. The profile shows around 4,500 clones, 24% of them singletons. This clone came up many times. V and J are TRBV11-3 and TRBJ2-7, with D possibly being TRBD2 (6 bases). This sequence originates from a human donor with melanoma. The specimen comprised tumor tissue (inferred from file names), sampled from a patient given nivolumab and ipilimumab in sequence. The CDR3 region is CASSLMRGSYEQYF. The CDR3 bases are TGTGCCAGCAGCTTGATGCGGGGTTCCTACGAGCAGTACTTC.